This T cell receptor beta chain was sequenced during a study of identical twins. Trimming took 0 bases from V and 0 from J, leaving 3 bases between them. The CDR3 contains 15 residues. The germline CDR1 and CDR2 sequences are LGHNA and YSLEER. Carrying unique molecular identifiers, the cDNA also gained a universal primer site through template switching. One entry per CDR3 protein, called by TCRdb with MiXCR from the 5' RACE reads. The data contain 250,000 or so distinct CDR3 sequences, roughly 13% of them singletons. On this clonotype itself: Its target is not known.

Study results and limitations: Cord blood beta clonotypes that were abundant carried fewer insertions, and memory repertoires showed no such trend.

These data were also filed under a second study, of yellow fever vaccine responses in identical twins.

Sample: memory (CD45RO+) T cells sorted from blood. This chain joins TRBV4-3 and TRBJ2-6; the D is unclear. This clonotype originated in a woman in her late teens or twenties in good health. CDR3 amino acids: CASSQDGSGANVLTF. The CDR3, as DNA: TGCGCCAGCAGCCAAGATGGCTCTGGGGCCAACGTCCTGACTTTC.